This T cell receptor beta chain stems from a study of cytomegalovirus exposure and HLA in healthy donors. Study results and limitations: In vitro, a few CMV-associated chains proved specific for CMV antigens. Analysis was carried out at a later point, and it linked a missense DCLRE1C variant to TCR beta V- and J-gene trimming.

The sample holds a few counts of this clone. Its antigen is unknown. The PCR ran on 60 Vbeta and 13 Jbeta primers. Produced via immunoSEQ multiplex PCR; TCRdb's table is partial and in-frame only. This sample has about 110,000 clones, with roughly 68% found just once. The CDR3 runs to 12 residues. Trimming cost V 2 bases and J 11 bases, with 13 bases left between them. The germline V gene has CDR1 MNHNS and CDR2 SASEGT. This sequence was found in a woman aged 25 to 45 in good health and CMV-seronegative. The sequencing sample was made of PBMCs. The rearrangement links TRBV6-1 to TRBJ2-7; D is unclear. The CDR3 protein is CASSERERQEYF. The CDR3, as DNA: TGTGCCAGCAGTGAAAGAGAGAGACAAGAGTACTTC.